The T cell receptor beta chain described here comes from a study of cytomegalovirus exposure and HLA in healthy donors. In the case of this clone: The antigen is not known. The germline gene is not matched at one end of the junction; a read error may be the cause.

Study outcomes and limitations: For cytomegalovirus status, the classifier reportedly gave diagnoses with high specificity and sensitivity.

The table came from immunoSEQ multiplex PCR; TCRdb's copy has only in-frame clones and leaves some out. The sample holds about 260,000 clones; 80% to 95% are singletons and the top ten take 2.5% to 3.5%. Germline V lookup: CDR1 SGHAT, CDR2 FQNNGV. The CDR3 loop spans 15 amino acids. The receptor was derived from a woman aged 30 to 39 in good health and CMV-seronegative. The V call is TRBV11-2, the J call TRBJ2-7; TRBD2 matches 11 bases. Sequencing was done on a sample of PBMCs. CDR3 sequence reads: CASSATSGSSHEQYF. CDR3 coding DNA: TGTGCCAGCAGCGCAACTAGCGGGAGCTCCCACGAGCAGTACTTC. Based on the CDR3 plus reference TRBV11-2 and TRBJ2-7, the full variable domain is EAGVAQSPRYKIIEKRQSVAFWCNPISGHATLYWYQQILGQGPKLLIQFQNNGVVDDSQLPKDRFSAERLKGVDSTLKIQPAKLEDSAVYLCASSATSGSSHEQYFGPGTRLTVT.